This entry concerns a single T cell receptor beta chain. Its matching antigen is unknown. The source of the sample is a study of tumor-infiltrating lymphocytes in primary liver carcinoma. About the study: Samples returned roughly 3.65 to 7.13 million productive TCRbeta reads, a yield that was similar across tissue types. Study-level findings and limits: Tumor specimens were characterized by a significantly higher top-250-clone fraction than blood (p = 0.039).

Constant-region priming of around 500 ng total RNA yielded TCR beta cDNA. Construction of TCR beta libraries relied on three successive nested multiplex PCR rounds employing slightly modified ARM-PCR. The first two PCR rounds, around 10 cycles each, used TRBV1-TRBV30 forward primers and a C-beta reverse primer. TCRdb re-called the multiplex PCR reads with MiXCR, one entry per CDR3 protein. The sample yields about 30,000 distinct CDR3 sequences, roughly 78% seen once. V was shortened by 7 bases and J by 8 bases, with 24 bases between the two germline ends. From germline, CDR1 is MNHNS and CDR2 SASEGT. The CDR3 spans 16 residues. RNA and DNA were co-extracted from about 19-30 mg of unsorted bulk tissue. Sampling of each tumor involved five separate regions.

The sequence derives from a young woman with primary liver carcinoma and hepatitis B virus infection. This rearrangement joins TRBV6-1 to TRBJ2-1, with a weak D call TRBD2 (6 bases). Sequenced input: liver tumor tissue from sampling region 3. The subset here: tumor region T3, left-lateral pole. CDR3 nucleotides: TGTGCCAGCACCCTCCGGGACTCCGGAGTGGACGATGAGCAGTTCTTC. The encoded protein is CASTLRDSGVDDEQFF.